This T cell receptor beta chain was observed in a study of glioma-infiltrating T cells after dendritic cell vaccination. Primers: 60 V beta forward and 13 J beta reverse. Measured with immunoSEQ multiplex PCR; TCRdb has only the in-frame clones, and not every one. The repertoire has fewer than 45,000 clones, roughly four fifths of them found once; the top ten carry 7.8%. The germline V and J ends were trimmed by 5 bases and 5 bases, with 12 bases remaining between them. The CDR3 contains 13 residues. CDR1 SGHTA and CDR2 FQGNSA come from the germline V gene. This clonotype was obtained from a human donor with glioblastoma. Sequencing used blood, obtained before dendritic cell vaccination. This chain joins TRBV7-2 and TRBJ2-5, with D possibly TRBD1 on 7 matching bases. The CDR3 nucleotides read TGTGCCAGCAGCCAGACAGGGAGGGAGACCCAGTACTTC. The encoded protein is CASSQTGRETQYF.